This T cell receptor (beta chain) was retrieved from a study of vaccination effects on CD4 cells after COVID-19. Whole-study findings and limits: The study found marked clonal contraction of infection- and vaccine-induced clones late after vaccination.

Turning to this clone: Its antigen is currently unknown.

Assay: immunoSEQ multiplex PCR; the TCRdb copy retains only in-frame clones and omits some. This table has some 65,000 clones, around 76% appearing once. CD4+ T cells specific for antigen were expanded with viral peptide pools by the ViraFEST assay before sequencing. Following culture for approximately ten days, CD4+ T cells were isolated. None of the vaccinated had previously contracted SARS-CoV-2, and their nucleocapsid antibodies tested negative. Wells each received some 2.2 million PBMC, cultured with roughly 9.4 IU/ml IL-2 and approximately 10 ug/ml peptides. The authors exchanged half the medium for IL-2 medium on days 3 and 7. The source material was CD4+ T cells from PBMCs cultured with HCoV-NL63 spike peptides, sampled before COVID-19 vaccination. This TCR was sampled from a human donor who received a COVID-19 vaccine.

The CDR3 DNA is TGCGCCAGCTCTGCGGGGGGGTTCTATGAGCAGTTCTTC. Protein product: CASSAGGFYEQFF. V usage is TRBV10-1 and J usage is TRBJ2-1; 9 nucleotides agree with TRBD2. Trimming removed 8 bases from V and 8 bases from J; junction bases left unmatched: 7. Germline values: CDR1 WNHNN, CDR2 SYGVQD (reference sequence). There are 13 residues in the CDR3.